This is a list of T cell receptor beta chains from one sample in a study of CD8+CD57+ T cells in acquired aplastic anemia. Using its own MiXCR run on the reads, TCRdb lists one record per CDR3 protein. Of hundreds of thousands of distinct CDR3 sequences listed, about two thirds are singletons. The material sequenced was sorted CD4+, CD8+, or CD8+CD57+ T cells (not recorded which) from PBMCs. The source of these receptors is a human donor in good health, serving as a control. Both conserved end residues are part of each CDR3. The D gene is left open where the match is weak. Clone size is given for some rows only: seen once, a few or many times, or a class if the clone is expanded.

CDR3aa: CASSGPRGMWETQYF; CDR3nt: TGTGCCAGCAGCGGACCCAGGGGGATGTGGGAGACCCAGTACTTC; abundance: NA; len: 15; j_gene: TRBJ2-5; v_gene: TRBV13; d_gene: TRBD1
CDR3aa: CASSLDLAGGVNSPLHF; CDR3nt: TGCGCCAGCAGCTTGGACCTGGCAGGGGGCGTTAATTCACCCCTCCACTTT; abundance: many; len: 17; j_gene: TRBJ1-6; v_gene: TRBV5-1; d_gene: TRBD1
CDR3aa: CASSVPPWADHF; CDR3nt: TGTGCCAGCAGCGTACCTCCCTGGGCCGACCACTTT; abundance: NA; len: 12; j_gene: TRBJ1-6; v_gene: TRBV7-2; d_gene: NA
CDR3aa: CASSFTGQVQKTQQYF; CDR3nt: TGTGCCAGCAGCTTCACAGGCCAAGTACAAAAGACCCAGCAGTATTTT; abundance: NA; len: 16; j_gene: TRBJ2-3; v_gene: TRBV7-6; d_gene: NA
CDR3aa: CASGEWGTGLGATEAFF; CDR3nt: TGTGCCAGCGGTGAATGGGGGACAGGGCTTGGGGCCACTGAAGCTTTCTTT; abundance: NA; len: 17; j_gene: TRBJ1-1; v_gene: TRBV25-1; d_gene: TRBD1
CDR3aa: CASSLLRSQYF; CDR3nt: TGTGCCAGCAGCTTGCTAAGGTCGCAGTATTTT; abundance: NA; len: 11; j_gene: TRBJ2-3; v_gene: TRBV5-4; d_gene: NA
CDR3aa: CASSAPRVGGSEQYF; CDR3nt: TGTGCCAGCAGCGCCCCCAGGGTAGGGGGCTCCGAGCAGTACTTC; abundance: NA; len: 15; j_gene: TRBJ2-7; v_gene: TRBV5-5; d_gene: TRBD1
CDR3aa: CASSSPTSGYEQYF; CDR3nt: TGTGCCAGCAGCTCCCCGACATCAGGCTACGAGCAGTACTTC; abundance: many; len: 14; j_gene: TRBJ2-7; v_gene: TRBV7-3; d_gene: NA
CDR3aa: CASSATGSYNEQFF; CDR3nt: TGTGCCAGCAGTGCGACAGGGTCCTACAATGAGCAGTTCTTC; abundance: few; len: 14; j_gene: TRBJ2-1; v_gene: TRBV12-3/TRBV12-4; d_gene: TRBD1
CDR3aa: CASSFRGPGSYTF; CDR3nt: TGCGCCAGCAGCTTTCGGGGCCCTGGGAGCTACACCTTC; abundance: once; len: 13; j_gene: TRBJ1-2; v_gene: TRBV5-1; d_gene: NA